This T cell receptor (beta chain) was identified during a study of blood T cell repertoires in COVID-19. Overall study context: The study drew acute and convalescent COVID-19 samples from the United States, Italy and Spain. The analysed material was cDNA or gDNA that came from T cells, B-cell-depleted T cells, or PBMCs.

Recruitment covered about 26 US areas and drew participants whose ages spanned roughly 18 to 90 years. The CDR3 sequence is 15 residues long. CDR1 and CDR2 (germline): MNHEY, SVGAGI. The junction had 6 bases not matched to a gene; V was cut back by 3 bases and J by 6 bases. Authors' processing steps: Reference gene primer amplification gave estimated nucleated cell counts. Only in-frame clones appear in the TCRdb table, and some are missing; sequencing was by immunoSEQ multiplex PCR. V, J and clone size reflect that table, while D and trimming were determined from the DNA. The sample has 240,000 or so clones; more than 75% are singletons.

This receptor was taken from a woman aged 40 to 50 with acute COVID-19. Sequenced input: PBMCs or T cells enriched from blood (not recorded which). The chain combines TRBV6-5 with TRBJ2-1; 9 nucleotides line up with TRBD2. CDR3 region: CASSYSGSFGNEQFF. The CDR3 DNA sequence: TGTGCCAGCAGTTATAGCGGGAGCTTCGGCAATGAGCAGTTCTTC.